This T cell receptor (beta chain) stems from a study of T cell responses to AZD1222 COVID-19 vaccine. General study points: Repertoires were collected only later (after the peak T cell response had occurred). The span of vaccine-associated CD4 TCRs extended across spike, with dominance at 160-218 and 743-854.

The table came from immunoSEQ multiplex PCR; TCRdb's copy has only in-frame clones and leaves some out. There are some 110,000 clones in the sample; more than 85% occur only once, and less than 5% lies in the top ten. V was cut by 0 bases and J by 2 bases, with 6 bases left in between. The CDR3 spans 14 residues. Germline lookup yields CDR1 SGHRS and CDR2 YFSETQ. On this clone itself: The antigen remains undetermined.

The sequence came from an adult in good health. The rearrangement uses TRBV5-1 and TRBJ1-5; no firm D call. The sample here was peripheral blood, taken on day 0 of AZD1222 vaccination. CDR3 loop: CASSLGGGNQPQHF. In DNA form, the CDR3 reads TGCGCCAGCAGCTTGGGGGGTGGCAATCAGCCCCAGCATTTT.